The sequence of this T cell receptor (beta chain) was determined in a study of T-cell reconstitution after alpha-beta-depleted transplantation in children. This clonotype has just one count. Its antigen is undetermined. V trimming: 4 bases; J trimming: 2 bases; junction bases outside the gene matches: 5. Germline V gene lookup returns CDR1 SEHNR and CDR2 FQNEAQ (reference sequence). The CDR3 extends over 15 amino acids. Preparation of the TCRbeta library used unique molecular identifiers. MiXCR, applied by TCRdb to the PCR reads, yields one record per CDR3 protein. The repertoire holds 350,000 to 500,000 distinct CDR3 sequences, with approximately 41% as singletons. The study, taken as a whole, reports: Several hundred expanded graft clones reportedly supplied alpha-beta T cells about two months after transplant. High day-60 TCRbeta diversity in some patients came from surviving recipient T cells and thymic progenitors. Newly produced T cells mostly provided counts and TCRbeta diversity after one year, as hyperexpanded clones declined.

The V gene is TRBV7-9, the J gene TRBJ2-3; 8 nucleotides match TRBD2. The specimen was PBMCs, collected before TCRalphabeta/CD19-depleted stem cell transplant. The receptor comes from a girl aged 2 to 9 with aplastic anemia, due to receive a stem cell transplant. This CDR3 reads CASSYHGGVTDTQYF. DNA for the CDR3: TGTGCCAGCAGCTATCACGGGGGGGTCACAGATACGCAGTATTTT.